The rows below give T cell receptor beta chains drawn from one sample of a study of blood T cell repertoires in COVID-19. The method was immunoSEQ multiplex PCR; TCRdb's version includes in-frame clones alone and lacks a portion of them. The data contain tens of thousands of clones, approximately 89% of them singletons. The source material was peripheral blood. These receptor sequences come from a human donor in a cohort sampled during active COVID-19. Each CDR3 is given without its conserved first and last residue. Fields, in order: V gene, CDR3 protein.

v_gene: TRBV7-9
CDR3aa: ASSSEGDAF

v_gene: TRBV5-5
CDR3aa: ASSSSQEGNQPQH

v_gene: TRBV28
CDR3aa: ASSSDQGARGYT

v_gene: TRBV9
CDR3aa: ASSATGFPYEQY

v_gene: TRBV5-8
CDR3aa: ASSLDGGNSGANVLT

v_gene: TRBV3-1/TRBV3-2
CDR3aa: ASSQTGFYGYT

v_gene: TRBV7-9
CDR3aa: ASSLTGAGANVLT

v_gene: TRBV5-4
CDR3aa: ASSPASGSVDTQY

v_gene: TRBV9
CDR3aa: ASSKQGAREQF

v_gene: TRBV12-3/TRBV12-4
CDR3aa: ASTQGGGETQY

v_gene: TRBV19
CDR3aa: ASSVRGNTEAF

v_gene: TRBV12-5
CDR3aa: ASGPPGGGYT

v_gene: TRBV12-5
CDR3aa: ASAQQRLLAGAVYEQY

v_gene: TRBV7-9
CDR3aa: AIPTGTGPSYEQY

v_gene: TRBV5-1
CDR3aa: ASSLGTDYNEQF

v_gene: TRBV18
CDR3aa: ASSRGRRRERWSDTQY

v_gene: TRBV7-9
CDR3aa: ASSLGGLAGGRNTGELF